The TCR beta chain under discussion was sequenced for a study of cytomegalovirus exposure and HLA in healthy donors. This CDR3 is 12 amino acids long. Per the germline V gene, CDR1 is MNHNS and CDR2 is SASEGT. With V trimmed by 6 bases and J by 7 bases, 2 bases remained unmatched. PCR employed 60 Vbeta and 13 Jbeta primers. TCRdb's table, derived via immunoSEQ multiplex PCR, lists solely in-frame clones and lacks some. The table shows about 200,000 clones, with roughly 80% occurring only once. The source of this sequence is a man in his fifties or sixties in good health and CMV-seronegative. The rearrangement uses TRBV6-1 and TRBJ2-2; TRBD2 agrees at 7 bases. The specimen was PBMCs. The CDR3: CASRGGIGELFF. DNA of the CDR3: TGTGCCAGCAGGGGGGGGATCGGGGAGCTGTTTTTT.